This T cell receptor beta chain was retrieved from a study of T cell repertoires in cytomegalovirus infection. Across the whole study: Alongside well-studied HLA-B-restricted CMV epitopes, recently identified HLA-C-restricted CMV epitopes were also used. Both a matching HLA type and CMV infection were indicated by public TCR beta signatures.

Germline CDR1 and CDR2: LNHDA and SQIVND (reference sequence). V was pared by 2 bases and J by 3 bases, with 11 bases between. The CDR3 is made up of 14 amino acids. With regard to this clonotype: What it binds is unknown.

TCRdb called the reads again in MiXCR, with one record for every CDR3 protein. The sample lists some 920,000 distinct CDR3 sequences, roughly 30% seen once, with over 11% in the top ten. The rearrangement joins TRBV19 to TRBJ2-7; D perhaps matches TRBD1 (5 bases). The input for sequencing was cultured CD8+ T cells from PBMCs, taken from culture after CMV antigen stimulation. The sequence derives from a human donor in good health (CMV status not recorded). Some clones in this sample may be carry-over from other donors' samples. The DNA for the CDR3 is TGTGCCAGTAGTATACAGGGTCTGAGCTACGAGCAGTACTTC. Its translation is CASSIQGLSYEQYF.